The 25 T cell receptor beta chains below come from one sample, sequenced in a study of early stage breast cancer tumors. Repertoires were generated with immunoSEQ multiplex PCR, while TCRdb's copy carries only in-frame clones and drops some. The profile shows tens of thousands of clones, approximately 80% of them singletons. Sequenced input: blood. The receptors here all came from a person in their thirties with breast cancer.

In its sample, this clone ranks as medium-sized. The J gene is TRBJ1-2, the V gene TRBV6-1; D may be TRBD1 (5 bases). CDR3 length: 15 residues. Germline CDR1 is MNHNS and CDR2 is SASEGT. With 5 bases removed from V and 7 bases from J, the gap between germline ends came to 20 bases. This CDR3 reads CASSSTRGLRSGYTF. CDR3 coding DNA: TGTGCCAGCAGTTCGACTAGGGGTCTTCGCAGTGGCTACACCTTC.

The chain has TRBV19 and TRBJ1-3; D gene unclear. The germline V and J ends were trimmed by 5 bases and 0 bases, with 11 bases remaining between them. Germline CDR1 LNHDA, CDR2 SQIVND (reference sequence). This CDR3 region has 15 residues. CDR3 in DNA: TGTGCCAGTAGTGGTTTGCAGATCTCTGGAAACACCATATATTTT. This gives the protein CASSGLQISGNTIYF.

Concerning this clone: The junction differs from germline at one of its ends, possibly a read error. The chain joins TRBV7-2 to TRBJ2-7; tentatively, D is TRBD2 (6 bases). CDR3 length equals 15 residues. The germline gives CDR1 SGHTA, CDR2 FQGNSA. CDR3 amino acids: CASSLAAGPTYEQYF. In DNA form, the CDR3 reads TGTGCCAGCAGCCTAGCAGCGGGCCCTACCTACGAGCAGTACTTC.

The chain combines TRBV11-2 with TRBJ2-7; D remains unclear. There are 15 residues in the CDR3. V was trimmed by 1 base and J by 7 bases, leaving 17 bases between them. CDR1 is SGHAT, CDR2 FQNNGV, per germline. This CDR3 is CASSLVMHSLGEQYF. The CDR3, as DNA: TGTGCCAGCAGCTTAGTTATGCACAGTCTAGGGGAGCAGTACTTC.

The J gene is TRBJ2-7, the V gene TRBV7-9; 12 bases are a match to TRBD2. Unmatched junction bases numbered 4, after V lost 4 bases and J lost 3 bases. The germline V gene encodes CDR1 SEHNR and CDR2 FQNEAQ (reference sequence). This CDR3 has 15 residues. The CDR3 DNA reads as TGTGCCAGCAGCTCACTAGCGGGAGGCGACTACGAGCAGTACTTC. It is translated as CASSSLAGGDYEQYF.

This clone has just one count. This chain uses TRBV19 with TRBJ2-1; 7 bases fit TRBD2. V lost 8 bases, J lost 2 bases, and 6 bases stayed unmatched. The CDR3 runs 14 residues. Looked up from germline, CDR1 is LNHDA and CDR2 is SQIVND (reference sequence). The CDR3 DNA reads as TGTGCCAGTCAGGAGGGGACTACCTACAATGAGCAGTTCTTC. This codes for CASQEGTTYNEQFF.

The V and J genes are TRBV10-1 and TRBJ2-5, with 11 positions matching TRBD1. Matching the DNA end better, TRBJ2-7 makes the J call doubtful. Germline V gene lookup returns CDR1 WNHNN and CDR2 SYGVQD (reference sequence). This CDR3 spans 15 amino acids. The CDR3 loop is CASSDFGQGAYEQYF. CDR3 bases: TGCGCCAGCAGTGACTTCGGACAGGGGGCGTACGAGCAGTACTTC.

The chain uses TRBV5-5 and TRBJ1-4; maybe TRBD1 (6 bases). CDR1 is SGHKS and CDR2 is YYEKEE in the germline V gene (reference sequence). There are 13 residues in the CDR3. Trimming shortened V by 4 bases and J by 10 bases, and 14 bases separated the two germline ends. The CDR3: CASSQDRSGKLFF. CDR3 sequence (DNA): TGTGCCAGCAGCCAGGACAGATCCGGAAAACTGTTTTTT. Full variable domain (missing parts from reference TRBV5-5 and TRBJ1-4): DAGVTQSPTHLIKTRGQQVTLRCSPISGHKSVSWYQQVLGQGPQFIFQYYEKEERGRGNFPDRFSARQFPNYSSELNVNALLLGDSALYLCASSQDRSGKLFFGSGTQLSVL.

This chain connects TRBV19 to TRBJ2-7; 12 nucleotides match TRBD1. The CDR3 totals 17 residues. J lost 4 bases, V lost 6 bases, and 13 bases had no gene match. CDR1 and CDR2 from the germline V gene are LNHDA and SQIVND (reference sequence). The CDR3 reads CASSARLGTGGKYEQYF. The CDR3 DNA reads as TGTGCCAGTAGCGCGAGACTGGGGACAGGGGGCAAGTACGAGCAGTACTTC.

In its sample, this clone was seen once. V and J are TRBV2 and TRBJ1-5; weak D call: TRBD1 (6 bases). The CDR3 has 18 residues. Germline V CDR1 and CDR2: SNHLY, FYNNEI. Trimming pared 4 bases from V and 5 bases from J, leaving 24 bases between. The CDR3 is CASSATGLGLGRHQPQHF. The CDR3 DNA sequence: TGTGCCAGCAGTGCCACAGGGCTTGGCCTCGGTCGGCATCAGCCCCAGCATTTT.

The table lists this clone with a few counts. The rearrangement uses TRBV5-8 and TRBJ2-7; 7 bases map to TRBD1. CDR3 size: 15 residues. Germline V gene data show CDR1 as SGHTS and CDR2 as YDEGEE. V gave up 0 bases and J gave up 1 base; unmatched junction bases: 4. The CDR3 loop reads CASSLGDSQSYEQYF. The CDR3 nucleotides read TGTGCCAGCAGCTTGGGGGACAGCCAATCCTACGAGCAGTACTTC.

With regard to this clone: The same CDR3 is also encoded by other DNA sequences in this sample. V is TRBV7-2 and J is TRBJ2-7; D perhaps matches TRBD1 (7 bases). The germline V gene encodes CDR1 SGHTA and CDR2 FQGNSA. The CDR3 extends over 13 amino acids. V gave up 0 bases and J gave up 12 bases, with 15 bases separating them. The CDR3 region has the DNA TGTGCCAGCAGCTTAGCAGTACCAGGGGGGTGGTACTTC. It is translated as CASSLAVPGGWYF.

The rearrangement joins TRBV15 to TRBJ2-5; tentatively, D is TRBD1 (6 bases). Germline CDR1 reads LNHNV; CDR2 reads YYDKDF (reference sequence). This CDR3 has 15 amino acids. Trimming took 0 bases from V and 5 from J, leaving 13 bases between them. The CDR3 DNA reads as TGTGCCACCAGCAGAGATACAGGGTCGGGGGAGACCCAGTACTTC. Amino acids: CATSRDTGSGETQYF.

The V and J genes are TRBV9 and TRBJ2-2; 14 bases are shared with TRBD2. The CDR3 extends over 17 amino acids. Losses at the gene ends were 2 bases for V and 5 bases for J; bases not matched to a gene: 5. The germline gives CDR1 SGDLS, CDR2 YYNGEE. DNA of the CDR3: TGTGCCAGCAGCGTCGGACTAGCGGGAGGAGGGACCGGGGAGCTGTTTTTT. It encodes CASSVGLAGGGTGELFF.

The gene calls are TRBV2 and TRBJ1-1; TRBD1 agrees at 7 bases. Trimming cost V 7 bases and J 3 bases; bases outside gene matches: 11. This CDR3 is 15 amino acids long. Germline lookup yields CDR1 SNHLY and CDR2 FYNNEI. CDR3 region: CASKSGGGSHTEAFF. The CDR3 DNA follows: TGTGCCAGCAAGTCAGGGGGAGGGAGCCACACTGAAGCTTTCTTT.

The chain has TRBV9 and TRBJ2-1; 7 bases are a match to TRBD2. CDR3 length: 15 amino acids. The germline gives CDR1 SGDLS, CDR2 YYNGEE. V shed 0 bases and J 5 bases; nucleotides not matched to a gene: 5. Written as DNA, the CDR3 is TGTGCCAGCAGCGTAGTTCCGGGAGGCAACAATGAGCAGTTCTTC. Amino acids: CASSVVPGGNNEQFF.

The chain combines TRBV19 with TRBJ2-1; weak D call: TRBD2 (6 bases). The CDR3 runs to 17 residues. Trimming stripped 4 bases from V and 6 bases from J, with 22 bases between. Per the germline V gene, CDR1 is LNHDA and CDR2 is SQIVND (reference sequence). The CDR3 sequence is CASSRYISGANVNEQFF. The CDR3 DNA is TGTGCCAGTAGTAGGTATATTAGCGGAGCTAACGTCAATGAGCAGTTCTTC.

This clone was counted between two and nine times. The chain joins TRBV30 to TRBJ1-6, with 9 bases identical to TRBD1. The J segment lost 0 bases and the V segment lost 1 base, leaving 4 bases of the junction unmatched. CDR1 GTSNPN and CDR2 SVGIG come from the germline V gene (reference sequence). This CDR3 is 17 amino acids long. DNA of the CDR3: TGTGCCTGGAGTGGTGGACAGGGGAGCTCCTATAATTCACCCCTCCACTTT. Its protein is CAWSGGQGSSYNSPLHF.

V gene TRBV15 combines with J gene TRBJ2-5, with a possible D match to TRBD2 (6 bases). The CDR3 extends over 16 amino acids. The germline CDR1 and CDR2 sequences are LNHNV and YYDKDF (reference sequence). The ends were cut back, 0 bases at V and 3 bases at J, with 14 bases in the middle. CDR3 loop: CATSRDDLAQEETQYF. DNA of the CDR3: TGTGCCACCAGCAGAGACGACCTAGCGCAGGAAGAGACCCAGTACTTC.

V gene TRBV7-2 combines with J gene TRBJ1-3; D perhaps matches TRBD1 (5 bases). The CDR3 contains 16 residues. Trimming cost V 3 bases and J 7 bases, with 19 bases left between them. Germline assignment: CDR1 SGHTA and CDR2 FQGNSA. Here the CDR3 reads CASSFGGGGAVNTIYF. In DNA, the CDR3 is TGTGCCAGCAGCTTCGGAGGTGGAGGGGCGGTGAACACCATATATTTT.

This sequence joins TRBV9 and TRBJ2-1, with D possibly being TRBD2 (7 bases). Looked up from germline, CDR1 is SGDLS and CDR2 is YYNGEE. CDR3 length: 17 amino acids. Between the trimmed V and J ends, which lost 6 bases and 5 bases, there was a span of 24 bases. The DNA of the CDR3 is TGTGCCAGCAATGATATGCGGGGCGGGGGCGATGACAATGAGCAGTTCTTC. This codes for CASNDMRGGGDDNEQFF.

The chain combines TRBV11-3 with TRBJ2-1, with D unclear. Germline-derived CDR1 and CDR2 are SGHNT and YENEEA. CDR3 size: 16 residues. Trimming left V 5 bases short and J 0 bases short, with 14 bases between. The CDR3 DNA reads TGTGCCAGCAGCCCTTTTCGGTCGGACTCCTACAATGAGCAGTTCTTC. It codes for CASSPFRSDSYNEQFF. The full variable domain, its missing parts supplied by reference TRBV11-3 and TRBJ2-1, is EAGVVQSPRYKIIEKKQPVAFWCNPISGHNTLYWYLQNLGQGPELLIRYENEEAVDDSQLPKDRFSAERLKGVDSTLKIQPAELGDSAVYLCASSPFRSDSYNEQFFGPGTRLTVL.

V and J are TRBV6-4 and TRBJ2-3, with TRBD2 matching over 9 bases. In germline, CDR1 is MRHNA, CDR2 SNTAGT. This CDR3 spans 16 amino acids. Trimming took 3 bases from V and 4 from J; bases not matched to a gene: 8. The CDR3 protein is CASSEVAAGGADTQYF. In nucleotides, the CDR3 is TGTGCCAGCAGTGAGGTGGCAGCGGGAGGCGCAGATACGCAGTATTTT.

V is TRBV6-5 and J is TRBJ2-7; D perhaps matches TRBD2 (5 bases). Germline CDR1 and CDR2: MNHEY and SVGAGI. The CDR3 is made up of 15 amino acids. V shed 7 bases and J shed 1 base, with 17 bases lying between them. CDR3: CASMTRRTASYEQYF. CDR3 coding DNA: TGTGCCAGCATGACCAGAAGGACTGCATCCTACGAGCAGTACTTC.

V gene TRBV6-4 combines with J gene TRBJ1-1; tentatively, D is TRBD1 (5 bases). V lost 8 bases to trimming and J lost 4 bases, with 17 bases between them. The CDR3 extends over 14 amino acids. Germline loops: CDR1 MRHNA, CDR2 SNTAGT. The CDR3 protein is CASRSQGGSTEAFF. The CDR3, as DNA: TGTGCCAGCCGTTCCCAGGGAGGTAGCACTGAAGCTTTCTTT.